The T cell receptor (beta chain) under discussion was sequenced for a study of CD8 T cells in ankylosing spondylitis. The study's findings and limits: Significantly higher representation of disease-linked clones was reported for matched ankylosing spondylitis synovial fluid. Relatively rare in peripheral blood, disease-linked clones were also CD8+. For ankylosing spondylitis blood, a TCR beta motif of several highly homologous variants appeared characteristic.

Germline CDR1 MNHNS, CDR2 SASEGT. The CDR3 contains 15 residues. The V gene end was trimmed by 7 bases and the J gene end by 0 bases; junction bases not matched to a gene: 7. TCRdb independently ran MiXCR on the 5' RACE reads; one entry per CDR3 protein. The table has some 700,000 distinct CDR3 sequences, roughly 19% seen once; the top ten hold 15% to 20%. This clonotype has just a few counts. Its antigen is undetermined. This clonotype was sampled from a male donor with ankylosing spondylitis. The chain recombines TRBV6-1 with TRBJ2-3; 7 bases align to TRBD2. Material for sequencing was blood, either unsorted or a sorted T cell fraction (not recorded which). The CDR3 DNA is TGTGCCAGCACCCCAGGACTAGACAGCACAGATACGCAGTATTTT. The encoded protein is CASTPGLDSTDTQYF.